The entry that follows covers one T cell receptor beta chain sequence. What it recognizes is unknown. This CDR3 has 12 amino acids. Germline CDR1 is SGHNT and CDR2 is YYREEE (reference sequence). The V and J ends lost 2 bases and 4 bases respectively, with 7 bases between them. This sample is drawn from a study of shared clonotypes between healthy human individuals. General study results and limits: Among several donors, roughly 5% of naive CD4 clonotypes were found in common.

Each subset's genomic DNA was split evenly across several immunoSEQ plates. For sorted subsets, approximately 0.2 ug DNA per replicate equaled about 30,000 T cell genomes. Generated by immunoSEQ multiplex PCR, the TCRdb table keeps only in-frame clones and is missing some. The table lists about 2.2 million clones, just over 90% of them singletons. CD8 cells classed as naive were CD45RO-negative and positively selected for CCR7, excluding terminally differentiated effector memory CD45RA+ cells. Nashville, Tennessee was home to all donors, each a Caucasian adult. The V and J genes are TRBV5-4 and TRBJ2-7; unclear D gene. The source of this sequence is a man between 18 and 29 years old in good health. Some clones in this sample may be carry-over from other donors' samples. Sequenced: naive CD8+ T cells from PBMCs. CDR3 sequence (DNA): TGTGCCAGCAGCTTAAGATTTTACGAGCAGTACTTC. This sequence encodes CASSLRFYEQYF.